This entry concerns a single T cell receptor (beta chain). This clonotype was counted ten times or more. Its antigen is unknown. No base quality values were provided; no much bigger clone lies one nucleotide off. These data originate in a study of regulatory T cells in long-lasting Graves disease (dated by TCRdb to the early 2020s). Regarding the research as a whole: Patients with newly diagnosed Graves' disease had been on antithyroid drugs for under 3 months. Persistent Graves' disease patients were compared with newly diagnosed Graves' disease patients by peripheral blood TCR sequencing and RNA sequencing. The study took place in China and was registered as a clinical trial. A total of about 35 samples underwent TCR sequencing, from around 13 patients with persistent Graves' disease and 20 or so patients with newly diagnosed Graves' disease. Overall study outcomes, separate from this receptor: TRBV28, TRBJ1-2 and TRBJ2-5 were preferentially used in persistent disease, while TRBV20-1 and TRBJ2-1 were favored in newly diagnosed disease. Patients with persistent disease shared more public clonotypes (around 2,700) than newly diagnosed patients did (about 1,000). Compared with newly diagnosed patients, patients with persistent Graves' disease had lower TCR Shannon entropy and fewer highly expanded clones, which suggests clonal expansion. Because the primary lesion, thyroid tissue, could not be accessed, the study looked at peripheral blood alone. Only the TCR beta chain was sequenced and analyzed. As a limitation, the authors acknowledged that the small sample size may reduce accuracy.

This specimen's time point label, interpreted: newly diagnosed GD, antithyroid drugs for less than 3 months. For both TCR sequencing and RNA sequencing, RNA was extracted from PBMCs using TRIzol. The diagnosis of Graves' disease followed American Thyroid Association guidelines. The patients came from an endocrinology department in Xi'an, China. From each patient, roughly 9 milliliters of peripheral blood was collected into an EDTA anticoagulant tube. Ficoll Paque Plus density gradient separation was used to isolate PBMCs, and no further T cell sorting was done. RNA quality was checked with an Agilent 2100 Bioanalyzer and agarose gel, and concentration with a NanoDrop 2000. Libraries came from multiplex PCR. Sequenced on an Illumina HiSeq 4000. TCR beta libraries were built with iRepertoire HTBI primers and Arm-PCR amplification of CDR3 regions. PCR products were gel purified before sequencing. On the authors' methods: Across samples, about 64 TRBV and over 11 TRBJ segments were identified and used for gene usage analysis of CDR3 amino acid clonotypes. Filtered high-quality paired reads were merged into contigs using COPE and FqMerger. Contigs were aligned with BLAST to IMGT TRBV, TRBD and TRBJ reference genes, and CDR3 was defined per IMGT. Any clonotype with a frequency above 0.1% was counted as a highly expanded clone. Shannon entropy served as the measure of repertoire diversity, while the Gini coefficient captured V-J evenness. A clonotype was considered public if more than one individual shared it. TCRdb redid the processing of the public reads, applying fastp at Q25 and MiXCR, and retained in-frame beta chains. Merged by CDR3 protein, the rows form single entries marked with the most common genes and DNA. TCRdb, not the original authors, processed these V and J calls. The sample includes about 330,000 distinct CDR3 sequences, with 15% to 20% observed a single time. The top ten clonotypes cover around 21% of the sample.

The CDR3 contains 13 residues, cysteine and phenylalanine counted. Only the CDR3 portion is preserved as DNA: 39 bases, with reading frame beginning at the first base. Trimming removed 4 bases from V and 6 bases from J; the gene matches leave 3 bases unexplained. The CDR1 and CDR2 encoded by the germline V gene (reference sequence) are SGHAT and FQDESV. This sample also belongs to another study, concerning T cells in Graves' hyperthyroidism and ophthalmopathy. From the second report: Stable Graves' hyperthyroidism was defined as no progression to ophthalmopathy during 18 months of follow-up. The hyperthyroidism patients were between 18 and 65 years old and newly diagnosed, with a disease duration of less than 2 months. The study excluded patients with uncontrolled infections, other autoimmune diseases, pregnancy or lactation. Diagnoses were established on the basis of clinical symptoms, serum thyroxine and TRAb, thyroid ultrasound, and orbital computed tomography. For the first round of RT-PCR on the TCR CDR3, the HTBI primer set was used together with the Qiagen OneStep RT-PCR kit. Most expanded thyroid clonotypes (frequency above 0.001) were also detected in blood, suggesting blood repertoires may reflect thyroid immune responses. A 13 V-J signature model separated ophthalmopathy from stable hyperthyroidism, with over 85% sensitivity and roughly 84% specificity in cross-validation and 80%/75% in testing. In validation, the model predicted progression to ophthalmopathy with 60% to 71% sensitivity and less than 75% specificity, a median of 6.5 months before onset. To identify TCR V-J signatures that set the groups apart, the researchers used a discovery cohort of 90 to 100 patients, made up of around 42 with Graves' ophthalmopathy and 57 with stable Graves' hyperthyroidism. Prospective prediction of ophthalmopathy was tested in an independent validation cohort consisting of fewer than 20 hyperthyroidism patients and more than 15 patients who later progressed to ophthalmopathy. The roughly 100 discovery patients were randomly divided into training and test sets at a 7:3 ratio. The study also compared thyroid tissue and blood T-cell repertoires from more than five Graves' hyperthyroidism patients. After blood sampling, hyperthyroidism patients were treated with methimazole at a starting dose of 30 mg daily, and ophthalmopathy patients were treated with high-dose intravenous methylprednisolone. A second multiplex PCR round built the libraries, followed by size selection and purification. The libraries were sequenced on an Illumina HiSeq2000 using paired-end 100 bp reads. SOAPnuke was used to process the raw data, removing reads that contained adapters or uncalled bases, had a mean Phred below 15, or lacked an exact match to the constant primer or identifier. High-quality paired reads were merged using COPE v1.2.5, and each unique nucleotide sequence was defined as a clonotype. MiTCR v1.1 was used to align the clonotypes against IMGT TRBV, TRBD and TRBJ reference segments. The analysis included only V-J combinations with a frequency above 0.0001, which together covered approximately 99% of the repertoires. The TCS score was defined as the ratio of F50 (clonal expansion) to E x V (chaos), calculated using BLOSUM62-based TCRdist between CDR3 peptides within each V-J. Welch's t-statistics and random forest reduced some 510 V-J features to 13, which were used in a naive Bayes classifier (R e1071). No statistical method was used to set the sample size in advance, and investigators knew the group allocation. TCR Vbeta CDR3 sequencing of fewer than 150 peripheral blood samples (more than 40 ophthalmopathy, about 75 hyperthyroidism and approximately 17 progressor patients) is reported in the paper.

The sequence joins TRBV11-1 to TRBJ1-2, and 9 junctional nucleotides match TRBD1. The clonotype comes from a young woman with Graves disease. Donor details come from another sample of the same person, matched by shared clones. The sequencing used peripheral blood mononuclear cells (PBMCs), collected at new diagnosis, from a patient treated with antithyroid drugs. The bases read TGTGCCAGCAGCTGGGACAGGGTAGATGGCTACACCTTC. Translation gives CASSWDRVDGYTF.